These 5 T cell receptor beta chains share one sample of origin, sequenced in a study of radiation and T cells in renal cell carcinoma. Data came from immunoSEQ multiplex PCR; TCRdb stores just in-frame clones and leaves some out. The sample shows around 130,000 clones, approximately 75% of them seen only once. Regarding time point: blood 2 weeks post-SBRT. Treatment given: 15 Gy SBRT to primary tumor, nephrectomy 4 weeks later. The material sequenced was blood, taken from a patient whose treatment included radiotherapy and nephrectomy. The receptors originated from a woman in her sixties or seventies with renal cell carcinoma.

The chain combines TRBV28 with TRBJ1-6, with unresolved D. From germline, CDR1 is MDHEN and CDR2 SYDVKM. CDR3 length: 13 residues. V was pared by 5 bases and J by 12 bases, with 14 bases between. The CDR3 region is CASSITTGGPLHF. In DNA, the CDR3 is TGTGCCAGCAGTATCACAACGGGTGGACCCCTCCACTTT.

This sequence joins TRBV2 and TRBJ1-6, with 7 bases matching TRBD1. The CDR3 totals 14 residues. Germline V gives CDR1 SNHLY, CDR2 FYNNEI. With 4 bases clipped from V and 5 bases from J, the junction kept 2 bases outside the gene matches. The CDR3 DNA reads as TGTGCCAGCAGTGGAGGACAGGATAATTCACCCCTCCACTTT. The encoded protein is CASSGGQDNSPLHF.

This clone was seen a single time. This rearrangement joins TRBV7-9 to TRBJ2-1; TRBD2 matches at 11 bases. This CDR3 has 15 residues. After removal of 9 bases from V and 3 bases from J, the junction contained 7 bases not matched to a gene. Germline CDR1 is SEHNR and CDR2 is FQNEAQ (reference sequence). The CDR3 DNA is TGTGCCAGTAGAGACGGGACTAGCGGCTACAATGAGCAGTTCTTC. Residues: CASRDGTSGYNEQFF.

This chain joins TRBV6-1 and TRBJ1-3; D is uncertain. Germline values: CDR1 MNHNS, CDR2 SASEGT. The CDR3 is made up of 14 amino acids. With 8 bases removed from V and 0 bases from J, the gap between germline ends came to 11 bases. CDR3 in DNA: TGTGCCAGCTTTCCGGGATTCTCTGGAAACACCATATATTTT. Amino acid sequence: CASFPGFSGNTIYF.

The chain has TRBV4-3 and TRBJ1-1; no reliable D call. The CDR3 runs to 13 residues. V lost 2 bases and J 0 bases, leaving 4 bases between the germline ends. In germline, CDR1 is LGHNA, CDR2 YSLEER. CDR3 in DNA: TGCGCCAGCAGCCAAAAGCTGAACACTGAAGCTTTCTTT. It codes for CASSQKLNTEAFF.